The clone carrying this T cell receptor beta chain came up many times. What it binds is not known. The data are from a study of breast tumors, draining lymph nodes, adjacent tissues. Study-level findings and limits: Tumor and nontumor repertoires were significantly more similar in luminal-like than in basal-like breast cancer. Data only fit, rather than demonstrated, lymph node origin of most tumor T cells. The data were judged consistent with most tumor T cells coming from lymph node and expanding in tumor.

Via MiXCR, TCRdb re-called the multiplex PCR reads, giving one row per CDR3 protein. The table includes 20,000 to 25,000 distinct CDR3 sequences, 32% detected once. The origin of this receptor is a female donor with breast cancer. Some clones in this sample may be carry-over from other donors' samples. Sequencing input: breast tumor tissue.

The CDR3 nucleotides are TGCGCCAGCAGCCAAGTCGGACAGGGTGTCGGGGAGCTGTTTTTT. It is translated as CASSQVGQGVGELFF. The chain recombines TRBV4-3 with TRBJ2-2; TRBD1 matches at 8 bases. V was pared by 1 base and J by 7 bases, with 5 bases of the junction left unmatched. The CDR3 extends over 15 amino acids. Germline V gives CDR1 LGHNA, CDR2 YSLEER.